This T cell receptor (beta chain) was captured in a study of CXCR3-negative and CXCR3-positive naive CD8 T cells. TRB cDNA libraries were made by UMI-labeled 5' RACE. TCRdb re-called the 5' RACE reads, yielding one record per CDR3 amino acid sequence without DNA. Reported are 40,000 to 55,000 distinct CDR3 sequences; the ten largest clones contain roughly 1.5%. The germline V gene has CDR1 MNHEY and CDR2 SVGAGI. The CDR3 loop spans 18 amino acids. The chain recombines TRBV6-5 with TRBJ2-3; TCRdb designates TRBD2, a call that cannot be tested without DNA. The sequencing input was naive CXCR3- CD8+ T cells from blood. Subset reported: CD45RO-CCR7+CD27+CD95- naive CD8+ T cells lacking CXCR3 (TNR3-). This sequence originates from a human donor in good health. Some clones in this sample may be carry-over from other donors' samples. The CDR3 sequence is CASSYSAFGTQTTDTQYF.